The entry below describes one TCR beta chain. Antigen: not known. The sample originates from a study of shared clonotypes between healthy human individuals. Study-wide context: Three plates were used per donor for CD4 naive, three for CD4 memory, two for CD8 naive and one for CD8 memory.

Study results and caveats: For sorted subsets, rarefaction showed incomplete sequencing despite large depth. Generation probabilities of non-shared clonotypes were lower (relative to those shared by all four donors).

Replicate sorted-subset PCRs were loaded with approximately 190 ng DNA, 25,000 to 30,000 T cell genomes. Sequenced by immunoSEQ multiplex PCR; TCRdb stores in-frame clones only, minus some. Of 950,000 to 1,300,000 clones listed, around 76% are singletons. This CDR3 region has 16 residues. The V end lost 2 bases, the J end lost 5 bases, and 16 bases lay between the germline ends. Germline CDR1 KGHSH, CDR2 LQKENI. The origin of this receptor is a man aged 18 to 35 in good health. The chain combines TRBV18 with TRBJ1-3; D not resolved. Sequencing was carried out using memory CD4+ T cells sorted from blood. Subset noted: CD45RA-negative fraction. DNA for the CDR3: TGTGCCAGCTCACCAGCACGCCCGTATTTTAGAAACACCATATATTTT. This encodes CASSPARPYFRNTIYF.